This T cell receptor beta chain originates from a study of blood T cell repertoires in COVID-19. The CDR3 has 15 residues. Germline CDR1 and CDR2: SGDLS and YYNGEE. The V gene end was trimmed by 4 bases and the J gene end by 7 bases; junction bases not matched to a gene: 9. Assay: immunoSEQ multiplex PCR; the TCRdb copy retains only in-frame clones and omits some. The table lists some 80,000 clones, around 81% of them singletons. The gene calls are TRBV9 and TRBJ2-7; TRBD2 matches 12 bases. The source of this sequence is a human donor in a cohort sampled during active COVID-19. The sequencing input was peripheral blood. The chain's CDR3 is CASSPRLAGAGEQYF. DNA for the CDR3: TGTGCCAGCAGCCCACGACTAGCGGGGGCGGGAGAGCAGTACTTC.